This passage covers 14 T cell receptor beta chains from one sample sequenced in a study of shared clonotypes between healthy human individuals. TCRdb's copy holds only in-frame clones and misses some; the assay was immunoSEQ multiplex PCR. Of 2 million to 2.5 million clones detected, 85% to 95% appear once; the ten largest clones hold roughly 0.34%. Source material: naive CD4+ T cells from PBMCs. Subset: CD45RA+ positively selected. Receptors originate from a man between 18 and 35 years old in good health. Some clones in this sample may be carry-over from other donors' samples.

The V and J genes are TRBV4-2 and TRBJ1-1; 7 nucleotides agree with TRBD1. In germline, CDR1 is LGHNA, CDR2 YNFKEQ. V lost 4 bases to trimming and J lost 1 base; unmatched junction nucleotides: 12. The CDR3 contains 17 residues. The CDR3, as DNA: TGTGCCAGCAGCCCCCGAGTCGCGGGACAGCGGAACACTGAAGCTTTCTTT. Its translation is CASSPRVAGQRNTEAFF.

This rearrangement joins TRBV28 to TRBJ1-5; D is undetermined. Germline-derived CDR1 and CDR2 are MDHEN and SYDVKM. The CDR3 consists of 17 residues. V dropped 2 bases and J dropped 6 bases, with 20 bases sitting between them. This CDR3 is CASSLGRGLGMGQPQHF. The CDR3 coding sequence is TGTGCCAGCAGTTTAGGAAGAGGGCTAGGGATGGGTCAGCCCCAGCATTTT.

A note on this clone: This sample includes further DNA sequences coding for the same CDR3. The genes are TRBV5-1 and TRBJ1-5; perhaps TRBD1 as D (5 bases). V lost 1 base and J 5 bases, leaving 13 bases between the germline ends. Germline V gives CDR1 SGHRS, CDR2 YFSETQ. This CDR3 spans 15 amino acids. The CDR3 DNA reads TGCGCCAGCAGCTTGTCGGGGACGGGGGATCAGCCCCAGCATTTT. This sequence encodes CASSLSGTGDQPQHF.

The chain links TRBV5-1 to TRBJ1-2; D gene ambiguous. The CDR3 covers 13 residues. In germline, CDR1 is SGHRS, CDR2 YFSETQ. Trimming took 0 bases from V and 7 from J, leaving 10 bases between them. CDR3 bases: TGCGCCAGCAGCTTGGTGGCCGGCCGTGGCTACACCTTC. Residues: CASSLVAGRGYTF.

The CDR3 sequence is CAWSGIQLSSYNSPLHF. CDR3 DNA: TGTGCCTGGAGTGGAATCCAGCTAAGCTCCTATAATTCACCCCTCCACTTT. J is TRBJ1-6 and V is TRBV30; D ambiguous. Germline loops: CDR1 GTSNPN, CDR2 SVGIG (reference sequence). V was pared by 1 base and J by 0 bases, with 13 bases between. There are 17 residues in the CDR3.

The chain is built from TRBV6-6 and TRBJ1-1; 7 positions match TRBD1. Germline lookup yields CDR1 MNHNY and CDR2 SVGAGI (reference sequence). The CDR3 consists of 15 residues. With V trimmed by 5 bases and J by 3 bases, 9 bases remained unmatched. The CDR3 nucleotides are TGTGCCAGCAGTACGCCGACAGGGCGGGACACTGAAGCTTTCTTT. This sequence encodes CASSTPTGRDTEAFF.

The chain recombines TRBV11-3 with TRBJ1-1; D unclear. V was shortened by 2 bases and J by 3 bases, with 7 bases between the two germline ends. CDR3 length equals 13 residues. Germline CDR1 reads SGHNT; CDR2 reads YENEEA. CDR3: CASSLKEYTEAFF. The CDR3 coding sequence is TGTGCCAGCAGCTTAAAAGAGTACACTGAAGCTTTCTTT.

J is TRBJ2-7 and V is TRBV27; D might be TRBD1 (6 bases). V was shortened by 6 bases and J by 2 bases, with 17 bases between the two germline ends. CDR3 size: 15 residues. Germline-derived CDR1 and CDR2 are MNHEY and SMNVEV (reference sequence). In DNA, the CDR3 is TGTGCCAGCAGGAGAGGACAGAGCGATACCTACGAGCAGTACTTC. Amino acids: CASRRGQSDTYEQYF.

The chain employs TRBV30 and TRBJ2-7; D call uncertain. The CDR3 is 12 amino acids. V was pared by 3 bases and J by 4 bases, with 10 bases between. Germline V lookup: CDR1 GTSNPN, CDR2 SVGIG (reference sequence). The CDR3 reads CAWSWMMYEQYF. CDR3 DNA: TGTGCCTGGAGCTGGATGATGTACGAGCAGTACTTC.

The genes are TRBV29-1 and TRBJ2-7, with D possibly TRBD2 on 5 matching bases. Trimming took 3 bases from V and 5 from J, leaving 8 bases between them. Looked up from germline, CDR1 is SQVTM and CDR2 is ANQGSEA. The CDR3 spans 11 residues. CDR3 residues: CSVERAHEQYF. The CDR3 DNA is TGCAGCGTTGAGAGGGCCCACGAGCAGTACTTC.

V is TRBV10-3 and J is TRBJ1-4, with 10 bases that match TRBD1. Germline loops: CDR1 ENHRY, CDR2 SYGVKD. The CDR3 consists of 15 residues. V lost 0 bases and J lost 7; bases outside the gene matches: 2. CDR3 sequence reads: CAISESGQGSEKLFF. In DNA form, the CDR3 reads TGTGCCATCAGTGAGTCGGGACAGGGGAGTGAAAAACTGTTTTTT.

V usage is TRBV6-5 and J usage is TRBJ1-1, with D maybe TRBD1 (6 bases). Per germline, CDR1 MNHEY and CDR2 SVGAGI. The V end was cut by 0 bases, the J end by 3 bases, with 14 bases between. The CDR3 is 16 amino acids. The CDR3 DNA follows: TGTGCCAGCAGTTACTCGAAATGGGGGGCTGACACTGAAGCTTTCTTT. Translating gives CASSYSKWGADTEAFF.

This rearrangement joins TRBV6-5 to TRBJ2-3, with TRBD2 matching 10 bases. The length of the CDR3 is 15 residues. The V and J ends lost 6 bases and 4 bases, in that order; junction bases with no gene match: 7. CDR1 is MNHEY, CDR2 SVGAGI, per germline. The chain's CDR3 is CASRTSGPLADTQYF. The CDR3, as DNA: TGTGCCAGCAGGACTAGCGGGCCTTTGGCAGATACGCAGTATTTT.

This clone was seen once. This chain joins TRBV5-4 and TRBJ2-7; no clear D. V gave up 3 bases and J gave up 6 bases, with 16 bases separating them. The germline V gene encodes CDR1 SGHNT and CDR2 YYREEE (reference sequence). There are 14 residues in the CDR3. The CDR3 region is CASSSLGLNGEQYF. CDR3 DNA: TGTGCCAGCAGCTCCTTAGGGCTTAACGGCGAGCAGTACTTC.